Described below is a single T cell receptor beta chain sequence and its context. From germline, CDR1 is SGHRS and CDR2 YFSETQ. Trimming cost V 0 bases and J 5 bases; bases outside gene matches: 11. The CDR3 has 18 residues. This sample was included in a study of blood T cell repertoires in COVID-19. At the level of the study: Spain, Italy and the United States supplied samples that represented acute and convalescent COVID-19.

As processed by the authors: Estimates of nucleated cell counts were drawn from the amplification of reference gene primers. TCRdb keeps only in-frame clones here, not all; method: immunoSEQ multiplex PCR. V and J calls and clone size are given by that table; D and trimming were obtained from the DNA. Of about 220,000 clones listed, about 86% were seen once; the top ten hold around 2%. V gene TRBV5-1 combines with J gene TRBJ2-1, with 10 bases fitting TRBD2. This TCR derives from a woman aged 55-69 years with acute or convalescent COVID-19. Specimen: peripheral blood. DNA of the CDR3: TGCGCCAGCAGCTTGGCCCCTCTGGCTAGCGGGGGTAACAATGAGCAGTTCTTC. Its protein is CASSLAPLASGGNNEQFF.